The clone carrying this T cell receptor beta chain was seen repeatedly, ten times or more. No antigen is known for it. Methods described previously, with TCR primers listed, were used for bulk TCR libraries. TCRdb re-analysed the PCR reads in MiXCR, keeping a single row per CDR3 protein. The data contain 550,000 to 750,000 distinct CDR3 sequences, 15% to 20% of them seen just once; the ten biggest clones take up around 0.86%. The data are from a study of molecular identifiers for immune sequencing clone quantification. Study overall: Naive CD8 cell RNA, from roughly 20,000 or 100,000 cells, was split five ways in replicates, with four sequenced.

Per the germline V gene, CDR1 is SNHLY and CDR2 is FYNNEI. Trimming took 8 bases from V and 4 from J, leaving 15 bases between them. The CDR3 covers 14 residues. General study findings and limits: Same-barcode identical TCR molecules could make highly expanded clones look smaller than they are. Reportedly, one cell's Jurkat TCR RNA was detected within 1,100,000 naive CD8 cells.

This receptor was identified in a human donor in good health. Some libraries in this study had Jurkat cell RNA spiked in. Material for sequencing was naive CD8+ T cells from blood, with Jurkat cell RNA spiked in. The subset was: FACS-sorted CD8+CD4-CCR7+CD45RA+ naive T cells. The V call is TRBV2, the J call TRBJ1-3; D is undetermined. Here the CDR3 reads CASERHVNGNTIYF. In nucleotides, the CDR3 is TGTGCCAGCGAAAGACATGTCAACGGAAACACCATATATTTT.